The 2 T cell receptor beta chains below all came from one sample that was sequenced in a study of blood T cell repertoires in COVID-19. Sequencing used immunoSEQ multiplex PCR; TCRdb keeps in-frame clones, though not all of them. The table has more than 300,000 clones, roughly 91% seen once. What was sequenced was PBMCs or T cells enriched from blood (not recorded which). The receptors were gathered from a woman between 18 and 30 years old who had recovered from COVID-19.

This chain connects TRBV19 to TRBJ2-1, with D possibly being TRBD1 (6 bases). The CDR3 length is 14 residues. CDR1 LNHDA and CDR2 SQIVND come from the germline V gene (reference sequence). V was clipped by 2 bases and J by 4 bases, with 9 bases between them. CDR3 sequence: CASSIRTDYNEQFF. CDR3 DNA sequence: TGTGCCAGTAGTATAAGGACAGATTACAATGAGCAGTTCTTC.

CDR3 protein: CASSRGNNEQFF. The CDR3 DNA reads as TGTGCCAGCAGTAGAGGCAACAATGAGCAGTTCTTC. The chain links TRBV2 to TRBJ2-1; D is ambiguous. The length of the CDR3 is 12 residues. Germline lookup yields CDR1 SNHLY and CDR2 FYNNEI. Trimming pared 5 bases from V and 5 bases from J, leaving 7 bases between. The complete variable domain, with remaining parts taken from reference TRBV2 and TRBJ2-1, reads EPEVTQTPSHQVTQMGQEVILRCVPISNHLYFYWYRQILGQKVEFLVSFYNNEISEKSEIFDDQFSVERPDGSNFTLKIRSTKLEDSAMYFCASSRGNNEQFFGPGTRLTVL.